Presented here are 3 T cell receptor beta chains from one specimen sequenced in a study of T-cell memory formation after mild COVID-19. In TCRdb, the 5' RACE reads were re-called with MiXCR into one record per CDR3 protein. This table has 550,000 to 650,000 distinct CDR3 sequences, roughly 17% appearing once. Sequencing was performed on PBMCs or a T cell subset sorted from them (not recorded which). The receptor source for this set is an adult woman who had mild COVID-19 (a few samples of this study predate the infection). Cell type and time point are not known.

This clonotype was detected only a few times. V usage is TRBV14 and J usage is TRBJ2-7; D unresolved. Germline V gene lookup returns CDR1 SGHDN and CDR2 FVKESK. CDR3 size: 12 residues. V lost 4 bases, J lost 6 bases, and 10 bases lay in between. The CDR3 sequence: CASSPLGREQYF. CDR3 nucleotide sequence: TGTGCCAGCAGCCCGCTCGGTCGCGAGCAGTACTTC.

This clonotype was seen repeatedly, ten times or more. CDR3 region: CASSQWGAKETQYF. Here the CDR3 DNA reads TGTGCCAGCAGCCAATGGGGGGCGAAAGAGACCCAGTACTTC. V is TRBV7-2 and J is TRBJ2-5; D is perhaps TRBD1 or TRBD2 (6 bases each). CDR1 is SGHTA and CDR2 is FQGNSA in the germline V gene. The CDR3 runs to 14 residues. V shed 5 bases and J shed 3 bases, with 13 bases lying between them.

The chain recombines TRBV7-8 with TRBJ2-2, with D maybe TRBD2 (5 bases). Trimming pared 5 bases from V and 2 bases from J, leaving 12 bases between. The CDR3 is 15 residues long. CDR1 SGHVS and CDR2 FQNEAQ come from the germline V gene. The CDR3 loop is CASSHRDLNTGELFF. Written as DNA, the CDR3 is TGTGCCAGCAGCCACCGGGATCTCAACACCGGGGAGCTGTTTTTT.